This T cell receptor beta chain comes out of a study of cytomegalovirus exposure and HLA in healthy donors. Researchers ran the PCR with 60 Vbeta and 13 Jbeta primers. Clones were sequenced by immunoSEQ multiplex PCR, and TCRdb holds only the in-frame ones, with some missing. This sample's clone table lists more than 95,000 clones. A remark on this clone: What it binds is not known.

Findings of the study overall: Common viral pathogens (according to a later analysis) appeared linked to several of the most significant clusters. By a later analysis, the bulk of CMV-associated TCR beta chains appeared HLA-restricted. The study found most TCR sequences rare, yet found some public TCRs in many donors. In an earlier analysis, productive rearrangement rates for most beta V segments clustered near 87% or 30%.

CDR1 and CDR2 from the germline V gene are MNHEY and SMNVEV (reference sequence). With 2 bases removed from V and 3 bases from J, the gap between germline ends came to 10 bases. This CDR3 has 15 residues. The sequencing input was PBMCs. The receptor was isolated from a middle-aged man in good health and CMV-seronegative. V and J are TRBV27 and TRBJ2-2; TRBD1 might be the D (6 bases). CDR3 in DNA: TGTGCCAGCAGTTTAAGCAGGGGCTACACCGGGGAGCTGTTTTTT. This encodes CASSLSRGYTGELFF.